Below, 10 T cell receptor beta chains from the same sample are listed, as sequenced in a study of blood T cells in healthy people across ages. A sample-barcoded 5' primer and a J-beta primer mix were used in a second PCR of roughly 7 to 11 cycles. From the 5' RACE reads, TCRdb called clonotypes with MiXCR, one entry per CDR3 protein. The sample includes roughly 900,000 distinct CDR3 sequences, roughly 52% of them seen just once. The source material was blood. Source of these receptors: a man aged 25 to 40 in good health.

This clonotype was counted between two and nine times. This chain uses TRBV6-2 or TRBV6-3 with TRBJ2-4; D could derive from TRBD1 or TRBD2 (5 bases each). CDR1 and CDR2 (germline): MNHEY, SVGEGT. The CDR3 is 14 residues long. Trimming cost V 5 bases and J 13 bases, with 21 bases left between them. CDR3 sequence: CASSTPGTTFEQYF. The CDR3 DNA is TGTGCCAGCAGTACACCCGGGACCACGTTTGAGCAGTACTTC.

CDR3 bases: TGTGCCAGCAGTGATCACAGGGAGGGTGAAAAACTGTTTTTT. Translating it yields CASSDHREGEKLFF. The chain carries TRBV2 and TRBJ1-4; possible D gene TRBD1, 6 bases. The germline CDR1 and CDR2 sequences are SNHLY and FYNNEI. V was clipped by 3 bases and J by 7 bases, with 12 bases between them. CDR3 length: 14 amino acids. Drawing the rest from reference TRBV2 and TRBJ1-4, the complete variable domain is EPEVTQTPSHQVTQMGQEVILRCVPISNHLYFYWYRQILGQKVEFLVSFYNNEISEKSEIFDDQFSVERPDGSNFTLKIRSTKLEDSAMYFCASSDHREGEKLFFGSGTQLSVL.

This clonotype was detected a few times. The V and J genes are TRBV24-1 and TRBJ2-3; D is perhaps TRBD2 (6 bases). Trimming removed 3 bases from V and 2 bases from J, with 11 bases in between. This CDR3 contains 15 residues. The germline V gene has CDR1 KGHDR and CDR2 SFDVKD. Written as DNA, the CDR3 is TGTGCCACCAGTGATAAGACGGGGGTCACAGATACGCAGTATTTT. Amino acid sequence: CATSDKTGVTDTQYF.

The chain recombines TRBV5-1 with TRBJ2-7, with 9 bases lining up with TRBD1. V shed 4 bases, J shed 5 bases, and the junction held 7 bases outside the gene matches. The length of the CDR3 is 14 residues. Germline lookup yields CDR1 SGHRS and CDR2 YFSETQ. The CDR3 bases are TGCGCCAGCAGCCGGACAGGGGAAGGCAACGAGCAGTACTTC. Amino acid sequence: CASSRTGEGNEQYF.

On this clonotype: The junction differs from germline at one of its ends, possibly a read error. The V gene is TRBV30, the J gene TRBJ2-1, with a possible D match to TRBD1 (6 bases). CDR1 is GTSNPN, CDR2 SVGIG, per germline (reference sequence). The CDR3 has 15 residues. The CDR3 protein is CAWSWGHRLYNEQFF. The CDR3 DNA is TGCGCCTGGAGTTGGGGACATCGATTATACAATGAGCAGTTCTTC.

This clonotype was detected a few times. The genes are TRBV5-1 and TRBJ2-1; no reliable D call. In germline, CDR1 is SGHRS, CDR2 YFSETQ. The CDR3 is made up of 15 amino acids. V shed 0 bases and J shed 0 bases, with 7 bases lying between them. DNA of the CDR3: TGCGCCAGCAGCTTGGTGTCACACTCCTACAATGAGCAGTTCTTC. Amino acid sequence: CASSLVSHSYNEQFF.

Concerning this clonotype: Its ends do not fully match the called genes, so a read error is possible. The chain couples TRBV11-1 to TRBJ2-1, with a possible D match to TRBD1 (5 bases). This CDR3 has 14 amino acids. Germline V gene data show CDR1 as SGHAT and CDR2 as FQDESV (reference sequence). The CDR3 spells CASILVARANEQFF. CDR3 DNA sequence: TGTGCCAGCATCTTAGTCGCCAGGGCCAATGAGCAGTTCTTC.

V is TRBV5-1 and J is TRBJ1-2, with 9 bases lining up with TRBD1. Per the germline V gene, CDR1 is SGHRS and CDR2 is YFSETQ. The CDR3 has 15 residues. Unmatched junction bases numbered 11, after V lost 4 bases and J lost 7 bases. The CDR3 sequence: CASSLGQGRIPGYTF. The CDR3 nucleotides are TGCGCCAGCAGCCTAGGACAGGGGAGGATTCCTGGCTACACCTTC.

This clonotype was counted only a few times. For the CDR3, the DNA is TGTGCCAATCGAGCCGGGACAGGGAACTACGAGCAGTACTTC. Protein product: CANRAGTGNYEQYF. The chain links TRBV10-3 to TRBJ2-7; 9 positions agree with TRBD1. Germline loops: CDR1 ENHRY, CDR2 SYGVKD. After removal of 10 bases from V and 3 bases from J, the junction contained 10 bases not matched to a gene. This CDR3 spans 14 amino acids.

This clonotype came up a few times. The chain uses TRBV9 and TRBJ2-3; D is unclear. This CDR3 is 15 amino acids long. Per germline, CDR1 SGDLS and CDR2 YYNGEE. Trimming took off 0 bases at V and 0 bases at J, with 8 bases between the two ends. The CDR3 DNA reads TGTGCCAGCAGCGTAGATGGAGTTAGCACAGATACGCAGTATTTT. This translates into CASSVDGVSTDTQYF.